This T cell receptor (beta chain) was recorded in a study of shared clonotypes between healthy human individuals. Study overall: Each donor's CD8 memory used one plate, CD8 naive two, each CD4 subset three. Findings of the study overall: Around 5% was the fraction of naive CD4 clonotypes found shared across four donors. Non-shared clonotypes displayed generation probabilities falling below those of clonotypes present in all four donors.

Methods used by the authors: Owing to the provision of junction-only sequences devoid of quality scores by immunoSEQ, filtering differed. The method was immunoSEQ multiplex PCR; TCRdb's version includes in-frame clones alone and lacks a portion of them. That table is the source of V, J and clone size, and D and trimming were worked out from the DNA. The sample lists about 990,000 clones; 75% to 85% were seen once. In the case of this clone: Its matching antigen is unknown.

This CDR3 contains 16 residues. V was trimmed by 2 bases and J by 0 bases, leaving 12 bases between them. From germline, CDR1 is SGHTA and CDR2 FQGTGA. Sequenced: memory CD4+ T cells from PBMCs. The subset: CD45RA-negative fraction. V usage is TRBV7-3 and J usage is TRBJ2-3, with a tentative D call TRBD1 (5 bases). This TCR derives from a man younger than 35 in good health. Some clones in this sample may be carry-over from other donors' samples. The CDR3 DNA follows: TGTGCCAGCAGCTTAGGGTTTAGGGGTAGCACAGATACGCAGTATTTT. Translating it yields CASSLGFRGSTDTQYF. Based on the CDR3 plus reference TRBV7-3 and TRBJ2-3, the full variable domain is GAGVSQTPSNKVTEKGKYVELRCDPISGHTALYWYRQSLGQGPEFLIYFQGTGAADDSGLPNDRFFAVRPEGSVSTLKIQRTERGDSAVYLCASSLGFRGSTDTQYFGPGTRLTVL.